What follows are 25 T cell receptor beta chains derived from one specimen sequenced in a study of blood T cell repertoires in COVID-19. Repertoires were generated with immunoSEQ multiplex PCR, while TCRdb's copy carries only in-frame clones and drops some. Among a few hundred thousand clones, about 88% were seen once, and the ten largest hold roughly 4.5%. Sequencing input: peripheral blood. Source of these receptors: a woman aged 40-49 years who had recovered from COVID-19.

The chain has TRBV6-4 and TRBJ2-1, with TRBD2 identical over 10 bases. From germline, CDR1 is MRHNA and CDR2 SNTAGT. This CDR3 comprises 14 residues. V was pared by 6 bases and J by 8 bases, with 7 bases of the junction left unmatched. The CDR3 DNA reads TGTGCCAGCAGGGCCCTAGCGGGAGCTCATGAGCAGTTCTTC. Protein product: CASRALAGAHEQFF.

The chain has TRBV7-2 and TRBJ1-1; TRBD1 agrees at 11 bases. Trimming took 3 bases from V and 3 from J; bases not matched to a gene: 9. CDR3 length equals 17 residues. Looked up from germline, CDR1 is SGHTA and CDR2 is FQGNSA. CDR3 sequence (DNA): TGTGCCAGCAGCTTCGGACAGGGGGCGGGATGGGACACTGAAGCTTTCTTT. Translating gives CASSFGQGAGWDTEAFF.

The chain is built from TRBV6-2 or TRBV6-3 and TRBJ2-5; 8 bases line up with TRBD2. The CDR3 is 18 residues long. The V segment lost 3 bases and the J segment 3 bases; nucleotides outside the gene matches: 15. The germline CDR1 and CDR2 sequences are MNHEY and SVGEGT. This CDR3 reads CASSYGRSGRGQEETQYF. The CDR3 DNA follows: TGTGCCAGCAGTTATGGTAGGAGCGGGAGAGGCCAGGAAGAGACCCAGTACTTC.

This clone was counted between two and nine times. The chain has TRBV19 and TRBJ2-2, with 7 bases aligning to TRBD2. V trimming: 7 bases; J trimming: 2 bases; junction bases outside the gene matches: 7. Germline CDR1 is LNHDA and CDR2 is SQIVND (reference sequence). The CDR3 length is 15 residues. CDR3 residues: CASTPAGINTGELFF. Written as DNA, the CDR3 is TGTGCCAGTACCCCAGCGGGGATTAACACCGGGGAGCTGTTTTTT.

This rearrangement joins TRBV10-3 to TRBJ1-1; D not certain. V lost 5 bases and J lost 4, with 11 bases in between. CDR3 size: 13 residues. Germline V lookup: CDR1 ENHRY, CDR2 SYGVKD. The CDR3 DNA is TGTGCCATCAGTTATTCACGCGGCACTGAAGCTTTCTTT. This sequence encodes CAISYSRGTEAFF.

The V and J genes are TRBV30 and TRBJ1-4; 10 bases line up with TRBD1. Per germline, CDR1 GTSNPN and CDR2 SVGIG (reference sequence). V was pared by 1 base and J by 8 bases, with 1 base of the junction left unmatched. The CDR3 totals 13 residues. The CDR3 nucleotides are TGTGCCTGGAGTGGACAGGGGGCGGAAAAACTGTTTTTT. Translation gives CAWSGQGAEKLFF.

The chain links TRBV28 to TRBJ1-2; possible D gene TRBD1, 6 bases. Trimming stripped 11 bases from V and 4 bases from J, with 14 bases between. In germline, CDR1 is MDHEN, CDR2 SYDVKM. The CDR3 is 12 amino acids. CDR3 protein: CACGQTVYGYTF. Here the CDR3 DNA reads TGTGCCTGTGGACAGACAGTCTATGGCTACACCTTC.

V usage is TRBV18 and J usage is TRBJ2-3, with D maybe TRBD2 (6 bases). CDR3 size: 18 residues. Germline CDR1 and CDR2: KGHSH and LQKENI. The ends were cut back, 6 bases at V and 6 bases at J, with 28 bases in the middle. In nucleotides, the CDR3 is TGTGCCAGCTCCCCCGGTCGTCGACTAGTCCGAATGCCGGATACGCAGTATTTT. It is translated as CASSPGRRLVRMPDTQYF.

V is TRBV10-3 and J is TRBJ2-5; 9 nucleotides agree with TRBD2. The CDR3 has 15 residues. Germline V lookup: CDR1 ENHRY, CDR2 SYGVKD. The ends lost 2 bases at V and 5 bases at J; junction bases unmatched: 6. The DNA for the CDR3 is TGTGCCATCAGTGAGATAGCGGGAGAAGGGGAGACCCAGTACTTC. Translation: CAISEIAGEGETQYF.

This clone was seen just once. This sequence joins TRBV9 and TRBJ2-7, with TRBD1 identical over 10 bases. V was pared by 3 bases and J by 6 bases, with 9 bases of the junction left unmatched. In germline, CDR1 is SGDLS, CDR2 YYNGEE. The length of the CDR3 is 15 residues. The CDR3 nucleotides read TGTGCCAGCAGCGAGGGGACAGGGGACGGGGGCGAGCAGTACTTC. This codes for CASSEGTGDGGEQYF. Variable domain in full (rest from reference TRBV9 and TRBJ2-7): DSGVTQTPKHLITATGQRVTLRCSPRSGDLSVYWYQQSLDQGLQFLIQYYNGEERAKGNILERFSAQQFPDLHSELNLSSLELGDSALYFCASSEGTGDGGEQYFGPGTRLTVT.

The chain employs TRBV7-2 and TRBJ2-1, with 9 positions matching TRBD2. CDR1 SGHTA and CDR2 FQGNSA come from the germline V gene. Trimming removed 4 bases from V and 8 bases from J; junction bases left unmatched: 12. The CDR3 totals 16 residues. CDR3 sequence reads: CASSSDPIAGAHEQFF. CDR3 sequence (DNA): TGTGCCAGCAGCTCAGACCCTATAGCGGGAGCGCATGAGCAGTTCTTC. Based on the CDR3 plus reference TRBV7-2 and TRBJ2-1, the full variable domain is GAGVSQSPSNKVTEKGKDVELRCDPISGHTALYWYRQSLGQGLEFLIYFQGNSAPDKSGLPSDRFSAERTGGSVSTLTIQRTQQEDSAVYLCASSSDPIAGAHEQFFGPGTRLTVL.

The rearrangement uses TRBV3-1 (or the pseudogene TRBV3-2) and TRBJ2-5; D gene ambiguous. Deletions cut 0 bases from V and 3 bases from J, with 11 bases between. Germline V CDR1 and CDR2: LGHDT, YNNKEL (reference sequence). This CDR3 has 15 residues. In DNA form, the CDR3 reads TGTGCCAGCAGCCAAGATACCCGAGGAGAAGAGACCCAGTACTTC. It yields the protein CASSQDTRGEETQYF.

This chain joins TRBV5-5 and TRBJ1-5; 8 bases align to TRBD1. V trimming: 3 bases; J trimming: 3 bases; junction bases outside the gene matches: 5. The V gene's germline CDR1 is SGHKS and CDR2 YYEKEE (reference sequence). The CDR3 contains 15 residues. In DNA, the CDR3 is TGTGCCAGCAGCTCGACAGGGGTACTCAATCAGCCCCAGCATTTT. Translated: CASSSTGVLNQPQHF.

This chain links TRBV6-5 with TRBJ1-6, with TRBD1 matching 9 bases. Unmatched junction bases numbered 3, after V lost 3 bases and J lost 6 bases. Germline-derived CDR1 and CDR2 are MNHEY and SVGAGI. The CDR3 runs 15 residues. DNA of the CDR3: TGTGCCAGCAGTTATACGGGACAGGGTAATTCACCCCTCCACTTT. This codes for CASSYTGQGNSPLHF.

The rearrangement uses TRBV6-5 and TRBJ1-6, with D perhaps TRBD1 (5 bases). Germline V lookup: CDR1 MNHEY, CDR2 SVGAGI. This CDR3 is built from 15 residues. Trimming removed 0 bases at V and 10 bases at J, with 13 bases between. The DNA for the CDR3 is TGTGCCAGCAGTTACTCGGGAAGGGGCAGATCACCCCTCCACTTT. Its protein is CASSYSGRGRSPLHF.

The chain combines TRBV7-3 with TRBJ2-1, with 9 bases aligning to TRBD2. V lost 4 bases and J lost 5; bases outside the gene matches: 6. This CDR3 has 15 amino acids. Germline V gene sequence: CDR1 SGHTA, CDR2 FQGTGA. The CDR3 DNA reads TGTGCCAGCAGCTCCAGACTAGCGGCGAACAATGAGCAGTTCTTC. Translating gives CASSSRLAANNEQFF.

In nucleotides, the CDR3 is TGTGCCAGCACCCCCCCAGGGGGGTATGGCTACACCTTC. This gives the protein CASTPPGGYGYTF. The gene calls are TRBV28 and TRBJ1-2; 7 bases are a match to TRBD1. Germline values: CDR1 MDHEN, CDR2 SYDVKM. Trimming removed 7 bases from V and 5 bases from J; junction bases left unmatched: 7. There are 13 residues in the CDR3.

The V call is TRBV7-2, the J call TRBJ1-2; D unresolved. Germline values: CDR1 SGHTA, CDR2 FQGNSA. The V gene lost 1 base and the J gene lost 1 base, with 7 bases spanning the gap. The CDR3 is made up of 14 amino acids. The CDR3 is CASSLELFNYGYTF. CDR3 sequence (DNA): TGTGCCAGCAGCTTAGAGCTCTTTAACTATGGCTACACCTTC.

The count of this clone is one. The genes are TRBV6-6 and TRBJ2-5, with TRBD1 as a possible D gene (5 bases). The germline V gene encodes CDR1 MNHNY and CDR2 SVGAGI (reference sequence). The CDR3 loop spans 16 amino acids. V lost 2 bases and J 5 bases, leaving 18 bases between the germline ends. DNA for the CDR3: TGTGCCAGCAGTTACCGACCTGCTAGTGGGGCTGAGACCCAGTACTTC. It translates to CASSYRPASGAETQYF.

This clone was observed a single time. This chain uses TRBV19 with TRBJ2-7; the match to TRBD1 covers 10 bases. V lost 3 bases, J lost 6 bases, and 5 bases stayed unmatched. The CDR3 is 14 residues long. Germline V lookup: CDR1 LNHDA, CDR2 SQIVND (reference sequence). CDR3 region: CASSMTGTGAEQYV. The CDR3 coding sequence is TGTGCCAGTAGTATGACCGGGACAGGGGCCGAGCAGTACGTC.

The gene calls are TRBV9 and TRBJ2-7, with D maybe TRBD2 (6 bases). The CDR3 is 15 amino acids. Germline V lookup: CDR1 SGDLS, CDR2 YYNGEE. V lost 4 bases to trimming and J lost 2 bases, with 16 bases between them. CDR3 in amino acids: CASSTGLGGAYEQYF. The CDR3 nucleotides are TGTGCCAGCAGCACCGGTCTGGGGGGAGCCTACGAGCAGTACTTC.

For the CDR3, the DNA is TGTGCCAGCAGCCCCCATCTAGGATCCGCTACGCAGTATTTT. This encodes CASSPHLGSATQYF. The rearrangement joins TRBV7-2 to TRBJ2-3, with D hard to call. CDR3 length equals 14 residues. The germline V and J ends were trimmed by 5 bases and 8 bases, with 17 bases remaining between them. The germline CDR1 and CDR2 sequences are SGHTA and FQGNSA.

The chain couples TRBV5-1 to TRBJ2-1, with D perhaps TRBD1 (6 bases). The CDR3 spans 14 residues. Germline loops: CDR1 SGHRS, CDR2 YFSETQ. Between the trimmed V and J ends, which lost 7 bases and 0 bases, there was a span of 11 bases. The CDR3 region has the DNA TGCGCCAGCCTAGGGGGAAGCTCCTACAATGAGCAGTTCTTC. Translating it yields CASLGGSSYNEQFF.

The rearrangement joins TRBV5-1 to TRBJ2-7, with a tentative D call TRBD2 (5 bases). Per the germline V gene, CDR1 is SGHRS and CDR2 is YFSETQ. V was cut by 4 bases and J by 0 bases, with 8 bases left in between. The CDR3 extends over 13 amino acids. DNA of the CDR3: TGCGCCAGCAGCAGCGACTACTCCTACGAGCAGTACGTC. This sequence encodes CASSSDYSYEQYV.

J is TRBJ1-5 and V is TRBV10-3, with a weak D call TRBD1 (5 bases). Trimming took off 10 bases at V and 7 bases at J, with 23 bases between the two ends. Per germline, CDR1 ENHRY and CDR2 SYGVKD. The CDR3 has 15 amino acids. This chain's CDR3 is CATSLGGFAGQPQHF. DNA of the CDR3: TGTGCCACCTCGCTGGGGGGTTTCGCCGGGCAGCCCCAGCATTTT.